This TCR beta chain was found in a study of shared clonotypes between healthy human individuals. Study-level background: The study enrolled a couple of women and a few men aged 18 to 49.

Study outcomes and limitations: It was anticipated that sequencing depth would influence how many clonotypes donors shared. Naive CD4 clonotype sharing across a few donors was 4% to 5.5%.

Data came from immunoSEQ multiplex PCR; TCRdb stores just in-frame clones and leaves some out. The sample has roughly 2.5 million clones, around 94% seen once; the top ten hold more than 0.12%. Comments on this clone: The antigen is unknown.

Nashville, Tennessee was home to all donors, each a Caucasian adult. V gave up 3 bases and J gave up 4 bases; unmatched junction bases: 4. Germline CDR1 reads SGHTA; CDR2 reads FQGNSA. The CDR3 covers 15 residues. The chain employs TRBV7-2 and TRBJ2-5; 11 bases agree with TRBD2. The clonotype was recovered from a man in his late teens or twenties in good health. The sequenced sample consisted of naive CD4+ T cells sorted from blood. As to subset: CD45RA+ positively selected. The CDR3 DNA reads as TGTGCCAGCAGCTTGCCTAGCGGGAGGCTAGAGACCCAGTACTTC. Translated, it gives CASSLPSGRLETQYF.